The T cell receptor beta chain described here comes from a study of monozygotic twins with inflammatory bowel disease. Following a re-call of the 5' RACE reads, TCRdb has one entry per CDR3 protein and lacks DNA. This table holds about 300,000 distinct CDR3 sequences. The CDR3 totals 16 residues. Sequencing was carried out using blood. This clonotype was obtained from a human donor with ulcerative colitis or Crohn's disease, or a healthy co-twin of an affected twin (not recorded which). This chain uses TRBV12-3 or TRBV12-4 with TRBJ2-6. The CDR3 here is CASSSRMGSGANVLTF.